The 20 T cell receptor beta chains below come from one sample, sequenced in a study of blood T cell repertoires in COVID-19. TCRdb's copy holds only in-frame clones and misses some; the assay was immunoSEQ multiplex PCR. Of 50,000 or so clones listed, 86% are singletons. Source material: peripheral blood. The receptor source for this set is a woman aged 55-70 years with acute or convalescent COVID-19.

In its sample, this clone was seen once. V usage is TRBV19 and J usage is TRBJ2-7; D is ambiguous. Germline V gene lookup returns CDR1 LNHDA and CDR2 SQIVND (reference sequence). The CDR3 extends over 13 amino acids. V lost 3 bases to trimming and J lost 1 base, with 7 bases between them. As DNA, the CDR3 is TGTGCCAGTAGTATGTCAGGATCCTACGAGCAGTACTTC. Its translation is CASSMSGSYEQYF.

This clone is a singleton in its sample. The V call is TRBV7-7, the J call TRBJ2-3, with D perhaps matching TRBD2 (6 bases). The CDR3 totals 15 residues. Trimming removed 1 base at V and 5 bases at J, with 13 bases between. CDR1 is SSHAT, CDR2 FNYEAQ, per germline (reference sequence). The chain's CDR3 is CASSLGMGGGDTQYF. The CDR3 coding sequence is TGTGCCAGCAGCTTAGGGATGGGAGGAGGAGATACGCAGTATTTT. The variable domain in full, with the rest retrieved from reference TRBV7-7 and TRBJ2-3, is GAGVSQSPRYKVTKRGQDVTLRCDPISSHATLYWYQQALGQGPEFLTYFNYEAQPDKSGLPSDRFSAERPEGSISTLTIQRTEQRDSAMYRCASSLGMGGGDTQYFGPGTRLTVL.

This chain links TRBV19 with TRBJ2-7; 11 bases line up with TRBD2. The V segment lost 6 bases and the J segment 2 bases; nucleotides outside the gene matches: 6. Germline CDR1 and CDR2: LNHDA and SQIVND (reference sequence). The CDR3 runs to 15 residues. The CDR3 nucleotides read TGTGCCAGTAGCCCCGGGACTAGCGGAGCCTACGAGCAGTACTTC. Residues: CASSPGTSGAYEQYF.

The table lists this clone with a few counts. CDR3 region: CASTLGAGSNEKLFF. The CDR3 bases are TGTGCCAGCACCCTAGGGGCAGGATCTAATGAAAAACTGTTTTTT. V gene TRBV2 combines with J gene TRBJ1-4; possibly TRBD1 for D (5 bases). The germline V and J ends were trimmed by 7 bases and 3 bases, with 15 bases remaining between them. The CDR3 has 15 residues. Looked up from germline, CDR1 is SNHLY and CDR2 is FYNNEI.

The chain links TRBV6-5 to TRBJ1-2; 9 bases map to TRBD1. The germline V gene encodes CDR1 MNHEY and CDR2 SVGAGI. V dropped 2 bases and J dropped 8; count of bases not matched to a gene: 6. The CDR3 is made up of 14 amino acids. The CDR3 here is CASSYTGQGTGYTF. The CDR3, as DNA: TGTGCCAGCAGTTACACAGGACAGGGGACGGGCTACACCTTC.

The genes are TRBV12-3 or TRBV12-4 and TRBJ1-2; D might be TRBD1 (6 bases). The CDR3 sequence is 13 residues long. Trimming took off 5 bases at V and 8 bases at J, with 15 bases between the two ends. The CDR3 loop is CASSEGTRRGYTF. DNA for the CDR3: TGTGCCAGCAGTGAGGGGACACGGAGGGGCTACACCTTC.

This chain uses TRBV6-5 with TRBJ2-1, with TRBD2 identical over 9 bases. V was clipped by 2 bases and J by 8 bases; unmatched bases: 10. The V gene's germline CDR1 is MNHEY and CDR2 SVGAGI. This CDR3 region has 16 residues. The DNA of the CDR3 is TGTGCCAGCAGTTACGAGAGGGCGGGGGGGCGTTATGAGCAGTTCTTC. Translating gives CASSYERAGGRYEQFF.

The chain has TRBV27 and TRBJ2-1, with 9 bases matching TRBD2. The V gene's germline CDR1 is MNHEY and CDR2 SMNVEV (reference sequence). V lost 4 bases, J lost 6 bases, and 10 bases stayed unmatched. The CDR3 contains 16 residues. This CDR3 reads CASSSALAGQLNEQFF. CDR3 in DNA: TGTGCCAGCAGTTCCGCTCTAGCGGGACAGCTCAATGAGCAGTTCTTC.

The CDR3 DNA is TGCGCCAGCAGCCCTTCAGGGATCGGCTACGAGCAGTACTTC. As protein: CASSPSGIGYEQYF. The genes are TRBV4-1 and TRBJ2-7; weak D call: TRBD1 (5 bases). Germline CDR1 is MGHRA and CDR2 is YSYEKL. V dropped 4 bases and J dropped 3 bases, with 13 bases sitting between them. This CDR3 is 14 amino acids long.

This rearrangement joins TRBV24-1 to TRBJ2-1; a possible D gene is TRBD1 (6 bases). The CDR3 contains 16 residues. V was shortened by 4 bases and J by 1 base, with 13 bases between the two germline ends. Germline CDR1 KGHDR, CDR2 SFDVKD. The CDR3 spells CATSDPSGTSYNEQFF. The CDR3 DNA is TGTGCCACCAGTGACCCCTCCGGGACATCCTACAATGAGCAGTTCTTC.

This clone came up a few times. The chain has TRBV7-6 and TRBJ1-1; D ambiguous. Germline V gene data show CDR1 as SGHVS and CDR2 as FNYEAQ. V was trimmed by 1 base and J by 0 bases, leaving 3 bases between them. The CDR3 runs 13 residues. CDR3 sequence: CASSLVVNTEAFF. For the CDR3, the DNA is TGTGCCAGCAGCTTAGTAGTGAACACTGAAGCTTTCTTT.

The V call is TRBV18, the J call TRBJ2-7, with TRBD2 matching over 9 bases. This CDR3 region has 15 residues. J was trimmed by 4 bases and V by 3 bases; bases with no gene match: 7. Germline loops: CDR1 KGHSH, CDR2 LQKENI. Here the CDR3 DNA reads TGTGCCAGCTCACCGGGTCTAGCGGGAATGTACGAGCAGTACTTC. Amino acids: CASSPGLAGMYEQYF.

The chain recombines TRBV5-1 with TRBJ1-2; TRBD1 might be the D (5 bases). This CDR3 contains 14 residues. The germline gives CDR1 SGHRS, CDR2 YFSETQ. The germline V and J ends were trimmed by 0 bases and 4 bases, with 10 bases remaining between them. Written as DNA, the CDR3 is TGCGCCAGCAGCTTGGCCTGGGACTCCTATGGCTACACCTTC. Amino acid sequence: CASSLAWDSYGYTF.

This chain uses TRBV9 with TRBJ2-7; 7 bases fit TRBD2. The V gene end was trimmed by 3 bases and the J gene end by 5 bases; junction bases not matched to a gene: 14. Germline V lookup: CDR1 SGDLS, CDR2 YYNGEE. This CDR3 is built from 16 residues. CDR3 in DNA: TGTGCCAGCAGCGCAGAGGGAGGGCGGATCGTTGACGAGCAGTACTTC. It yields the protein CASSAEGGRIVDEQYF.

The chain has TRBV3-1 (or the pseudogene TRBV3-2) and TRBJ2-7; D gene unclear. CDR1 and CDR2 from the germline V gene are LGHDT and YNNKEL (reference sequence). CDR3 size: 12 residues. The V end lost 2 bases, the J end lost 1 base, and 3 bases lay between the germline ends. The CDR3 region has the DNA TGTGCCAGCAGCCAACGTTCCTACGAGCAGTACTTC. This translates into CASSQRSYEQYF.

The chain links TRBV19 to TRBJ2-1; 8 bases fit TRBD1. J gave up 9 bases and V 2 bases, and 12 bases lay outside the gene matches. The CDR3 sequence is 16 residues long. Germline CDR1 and CDR2: LNHDA and SQIVND (reference sequence). The CDR3 region has the DNA TGTGCCAGTAGTATACAGGGGGCAATCGGAGGAAGTGAGCAGTTCTTC. The encoded protein is CASSIQGAIGGSEQFF.

This chain links TRBV3-1 (or the pseudogene TRBV3-2) with TRBJ2-1; possible D gene TRBD2, 6 bases. CDR1 is LGHDT and CDR2 is YNNKEL in the germline V gene (reference sequence). The V and J ends lost 8 bases and 9 bases respectively, with 14 bases between them. This CDR3 is 12 amino acids long. The CDR3 region is CASLGGLSEQFF. Here the CDR3 DNA reads TGTGCCAGCCTCGGAGGGCTCAGTGAGCAGTTCTTC.

This chain joins TRBV18 and TRBJ1-2, with D possibly being TRBD1 (6 bases). CDR1 KGHSH and CDR2 LQKENI come from the germline V gene. Deletions cut 3 bases from V and 4 bases from J, with 9 bases between. The CDR3 length is 13 residues. The CDR3 reads CASSPDRLYGYTF. Written as DNA, the CDR3 is TGTGCCAGCTCACCGGACAGACTCTATGGCTACACCTTC.

The rearrangement uses TRBV7-2 and TRBJ2-2, with a tentative D call TRBD2 (6 bases). Germline CDR1 reads SGHTA; CDR2 reads FQGNSA. V dropped 5 bases and J dropped 6 bases, with 28 bases sitting between them. The CDR3 spans 19 residues. The CDR3 DNA reads TGTGCCAGCAGCGCACTAGCCACTACTCATATATACGGGTCCGGGGAGCTGTTTTTT. Translated: CASSALATTHIYGSGELFF.

CDR3 nucleotides: TGTGCCAGCAGTGAACAGCGTATGACCGGGGAGCTGTTTTTT. Encoded protein: CASSEQRMTGELFF. The chain links TRBV6-1 to TRBJ2-2; D is unclear. Germline lookup yields CDR1 MNHNS and CDR2 SASEGT. Deletions cut 2 bases from V and 5 bases from J, with 9 bases between. The CDR3 is 14 residues long.